What follows are 2 T cell receptor beta chains derived from one specimen sequenced in a study of tumor and adjacent non-tumor tissue in lung cancer. No cell sorting was done before RNA was extracted from the tissue. The library came from three nested PCR rounds adapted from ARM-PCR protocols. TCRdb reprocessed the multiplex PCR reads via MiXCR and lists one record per CDR3 protein. The sample consists of 65,000 to 75,000 distinct CDR3 sequences, 73% of them appearing once. The source material was lung tumor tissue. The receptors were gathered from a man aged 55 to 70 with non-small cell lung cancer.

The CDR3 bases are TGCAGTGCTAGGAAGGCCCCGGGACTAGCAGATACGCAGTATTTT. This encodes CSARKAPGLADTQYF. The V gene is TRBV20-1, the J gene TRBJ2-3; 8 bases agree with TRBD2. Germline V gene data show CDR1 as DFQATT and CDR2 as SNEGSKA (reference sequence). With V trimmed by 3 bases and J by 4 bases, 9 bases remained unmatched. The CDR3 contains 15 residues.

With respect to this clonotype: The junction departs from the called germline gene at one end, perhaps through a read error. This chain uses TRBV7-9 with TRBJ2-1, with TRBD2 matching 16 bases. This CDR3 has 19 residues. Germline CDR1 SEHNR, CDR2 FQNEAQ (reference sequence). CDR3 DNA sequence: TGTACCAGCAGCTCCGGGACTAGCGGGAGGGCCCAGACTACCAATGAGCAGTTCTTC. Residues: CTSSSGTSGRAQTTNEQFF.